Below are 32 T cell receptor beta chains sequenced from a single sample in a study of T cell responses to AZD1222 COVID-19 vaccine. Assay: immunoSEQ multiplex PCR; the TCRdb copy retains only in-frame clones and omits some. This table has some 180,000 clones, 85% to 95% appearing once. Specimen: peripheral blood, collected 28 days after the second AZD1222 dose. Receptors were obtained from an adult who received the AZD1222 COVID-19 vaccine.

This chain joins TRBV6-5 and TRBJ1-2, with D possibly TRBD1 on 5 matching bases. Germline V CDR1 and CDR2: MNHEY, SVGAGI. Trimming took 5 bases from V and 4 from J, leaving 14 bases between them. The CDR3 totals 14 residues. The CDR3 here is CASSKGPLSYGYTF. The DNA for the CDR3 is TGTGCCAGCAGTAAGGGACCGCTTAGCTATGGCTACACCTTC.

V usage is TRBV5-8 and J usage is TRBJ2-1, with no clear D. The V end lost 0 bases, the J end lost 3 bases, and 4 bases lay between the germline ends. The CDR3 contains 13 residues. Germline CDR1 and CDR2: SGHTS and YDEGEE. The CDR3 reads CASSLARYNEQFF. In nucleotides, the CDR3 is TGTGCCAGCAGCTTGGCTCGCTACAATGAGCAGTTCTTC.

This sequence joins TRBV25-1 and TRBJ2-5; D gene uncertain. This CDR3 comprises 13 residues. V was clipped by 4 bases and J by 2 bases, with 8 bases between them. Germline V gene sequence: CDR1 MGHDK, CDR2 SYGVNS. The CDR3 coding sequence is TGTGCCAGCAGTGTCCCGGGTCAAGAGACCCAGTACTTC. Protein sequence: CASSVPGQETQYF.

This clone showed up just a few times. The chain recombines TRBV14 with TRBJ1-6; tentative D call: TRBD1 (5 bases). The ends were cut back, 4 bases at V and 13 bases at J, with 20 bases in the middle. This CDR3 region has 15 residues. Germline V gene data show CDR1 as SGHDN and CDR2 as FVKESK. DNA for the CDR3: TGTGCCAGCAGCCCAGAAGGGACCTTCTTATCGCCCCTCCACTTT. Its protein is CASSPEGTFLSPLHF.

In this sample, this clone turned up once. V is TRBV10-3 and J is TRBJ1-5; D not resolved. The CDR3 covers 12 residues. Per the germline V gene, CDR1 is ENHRY and CDR2 is SYGVKD. The ends were cut back, 9 bases at V and 6 bases at J, with 12 bases in the middle. CDR3 amino acids: CAIRTDGQPQHF. The CDR3 DNA reads as TGTGCCATTCGGACCGACGGTCAGCCCCAGCATTTT.

The V call is TRBV12-3 or TRBV12-4, the J call TRBJ1-1; D is unresolved. Trimming took off 7 bases at V and 5 bases at J, with 14 bases between the two ends. The CDR3 totals 13 residues. Here the CDR3 reads CASTYLRGTEAFF. The CDR3 DNA is TGTGCCAGCACCTACCTCCGAGGGACTGAAGCTTTCTTT.

This chain connects TRBV2 to TRBJ1-2; 9 bases are shared with TRBD1. V shed 6 bases, J shed 6 bases, and the junction held 2 bases outside the gene matches. Germline V gene sequence: CDR1 SNHLY, CDR2 FYNNEI. The CDR3 sequence is 12 residues long. The chain's CDR3 is CASRGQGDGYTF. The CDR3 coding sequence is TGTGCCAGCAGGGGACAGGGAGATGGCTACACCTTC.

In this sample, this clone turned up once. The chain couples TRBV28 to TRBJ2-5, with D possibly being TRBD2 (6 bases). Germline CDR1 is MDHEN and CDR2 is SYDVKM. The CDR3 runs to 15 residues. Deletions cut 1 base from V and 2 bases from J, with 11 bases between. The DNA for the CDR3 is TGTGCCAGCAGTTTATCCCGACTAGTTCAAGAGACCCAGTACTTC. Its translation is CASSLSRLVQETQYF.

The V and J genes are TRBV4-1 and TRBJ1-1; D uncertain. Germline CDR1 MGHRA, CDR2 YSYEKL. V was cut by 0 bases and J by 5 bases, with 10 bases left in between. This CDR3 region has 14 residues. In DNA form, the CDR3 reads TGCGCCAGCAGCCAAGAATGGTCGGGGACTGAAGCTTTCTTT. Its protein product is CASSQEWSGTEAFF.

The genes are TRBV11-1 and TRBJ2-2; D call uncertain. This CDR3 contains 11 residues. Trimming removed 4 bases at V and 7 bases at J, with 4 bases between. Germline-derived CDR1 and CDR2 are SGHAT and FQDESV (reference sequence). This CDR3 is CASSYGGELFF. The CDR3 DNA follows: TGTGCCAGCAGCTATGGCGGGGAGCTGTTTTTT.

The chain combines TRBV19 with TRBJ1-4; 9 bases fit TRBD1. With 7 bases clipped from V and 7 bases from J, the junction kept 10 bases outside the gene matches. The germline V gene encodes CDR1 LNHDA and CDR2 SQIVND (reference sequence). This CDR3 region has 15 residues. The CDR3 is CASKSSDRGSEKLFF. DNA of the CDR3: TGTGCCAGTAAGTCCTCGGACAGGGGTTCTGAAAAACTGTTTTTT.

The V gene is TRBV4-3, the J gene TRBJ1-2; D remains ambiguous. The CDR3 is 15 residues long. V lost 6 bases and J 1 base, leaving 15 bases between the germline ends. The germline CDR1 and CDR2 sequences are LGHNA and YSLEER. The CDR3 spells CASSPSGPHNYGYTF. The DNA for the CDR3 is TGCGCCAGCAGTCCCTCCGGGCCACATAACTATGGCTACACCTTC.

In DNA, the CDR3 is TGTGCCAGCAACCTACAGGGGAACACTGAAGCTTTCTTT. Protein: CASNLQGNTEAFF. The V and J genes are TRBV7-2 and TRBJ1-1; D possibly corresponds to TRBD1 (6 bases). Deletions cut 7 bases from V and 1 base from J, with 10 bases between. The CDR3 covers 13 residues. Germline V CDR1 and CDR2: SGHTA, FQGNSA.

The rearrangement joins TRBV4-1 to TRBJ1-5, with a weak D call TRBD1 (5 bases). CDR1 MGHRA and CDR2 YSYEKL come from the germline V gene. The ends were cut back, 0 bases at V and 2 bases at J, with 20 bases in the middle. This CDR3 has 19 amino acids. CDR3 loop: CASSQDRSTGGNGNQPQHF. DNA of the CDR3: TGCGCCAGCAGCCAAGATCGGTCGACGGGGGGAAACGGCAATCAGCCCCAGCATTTT.

This chain links TRBV6-5 with TRBJ1-5; TRBD1 is a possible D gene (5 bases). The CDR3 is made up of 15 amino acids. Germline values: CDR1 MNHEY, CDR2 SVGAGI. Deletions cut 6 bases from V and 2 bases from J, with 14 bases between. CDR3 loop: CASSWGEMRNQPQHF. CDR3 in DNA: TGTGCCAGCAGCTGGGGGGAGATGCGCAATCAGCCCCAGCATTTT.

The rearrangement links TRBV16 to TRBJ1-4; D call uncertain. Trimming shortened V by 0 bases and J by 7 bases, and 6 bases separated the two germline ends. In germline, CDR1 is KGHSY, CDR2 FQNENV. This CDR3 is built from 13 residues. CDR3 bases: TGTGCCAGCAGCCAATCACGGACTGAAAAACTGTTTTTT. As protein: CASSQSRTEKLFF.

This clone was seen a few times. The chain is built from TRBV5-4 and TRBJ1-5, with a tentative D call TRBD1 (5 bases). The CDR3 is 16 amino acids. Germline V gene lookup returns CDR1 SGHNT and CDR2 YYREEE (reference sequence). The ends were cut back, 4 bases at V and 0 bases at J, with 14 bases in the middle. The CDR3 loop reads CASSETGGYSNQPQHF. The CDR3 DNA is TGTGCCAGCAGCGAGACCGGGGGGTATAGCAATCAGCCCCAGCATTTT. Combining the CDR3 with reference TRBV5-4 and TRBJ1-5 gives the whole variable domain ETGVTQSPTHLIKTRGQQVTLRCSSQSGHNTVSWYQQALGQGPQFIFQYYREEENGRGNFPPRFSGLQFPNYSSELNVNALELDDSALYLCASSETGGYSNQPQHFGDGTRLSIL.

This clone has just a few counts. The chain uses TRBV6-1 and TRBJ2-5; 10 bases are a match to TRBD2. The trim removed 2 bases at V and 3 bases at J, leaving 9 bases unmatched. CDR1 MNHNS and CDR2 SASEGT come from the germline V gene. The CDR3 is 17 amino acids. CDR3 nucleotide sequence: TGTGCCAGCAGTGAACCCGGGACTAGCGCCCCCGAAGAGACCCAGTACTTC. Translation gives CASSEPGTSAPEETQYF.

The chain combines TRBV27 with TRBJ1-2; D perhaps matches TRBD1 (5 bases). Germline CDR1 reads MNHEY; CDR2 reads SMNVEV (reference sequence). This CDR3 region has 14 residues. V was pared by 7 bases and J by 3 bases, with 15 bases between. The CDR3 nucleotides are TGTGCCAGCAAGCAGCAGGGAGGAGACTATGGCTACACCTTC. Amino acid sequence: CASKQQGGDYGYTF.

This chain links TRBV4-3 with TRBJ1-2, with 8 bases matching TRBD1. The germline CDR1 and CDR2 sequences are LGHNA and YSLEER. V shed 3 bases, J shed 6 bases, and the junction held 6 bases outside the gene matches. The CDR3 has 14 amino acids. Written as DNA, the CDR3 is TGCGCCAGCAGCCAGATCGGGACAGGCGATGGCTACACCTTC. The encoded protein is CASSQIGTGDGYTF.

The chain recombines TRBV19 with TRBJ2-5, with TRBD2 matching 12 bases. CDR1 is LNHDA and CDR2 is SQIVND in the germline V gene (reference sequence). V dropped 10 bases and J dropped 4; count of bases not matched to a gene: 4. The CDR3 is 13 amino acids. CDR3: CATRLAGVETQYF. The DNA for the CDR3 is TGTGCCACGCGACTAGCGGGAGTAGAGACCCAGTACTTC.

This chain joins TRBV11-3 and TRBJ2-7; D is uncertain. Per the germline V gene, CDR1 is SGHNT and CDR2 is YENEEA. The CDR3 spans 12 residues. Trimming pared 2 bases from V and 2 bases from J, leaving 4 bases between. This CDR3 reads CASSLTPYEQYF. The CDR3 nucleotides read TGTGCCAGCAGCTTAACCCCCTACGAGCAGTACTTC. Full variable domain (remainder filled in from reference TRBV11-3 and TRBJ2-7): EAGVVQSPRYKIIEKKQPVAFWCNPISGHNTLYWYLQNLGQGPELLIRYENEEAVDDSQLPKDRFSAERLKGVDSTLKIQPAELGDSAVYLCASSLTPYEQYFGPGTRLTVT.

This clone was detected once. The J gene is TRBJ2-7, the V gene TRBV9, with 12 bases that match TRBD2. Germline assignment: CDR1 SGDLS and CDR2 YYNGEE. The CDR3 extends over 16 amino acids. V was clipped by 4 bases and J by 7 bases; unmatched bases: 12. In DNA form, the CDR3 reads TGTGCCAGCAGCTTTACCAATGGACTAGCGGGGTCTGAGCAGTACTTC. This translates into CASSFTNGLAGSEQYF.

The chain joins TRBV9 to TRBJ1-4; possibly TRBD1 for D (6 bases). Germline V CDR1 and CDR2: SGDLS, YYNGEE. V was cut by 3 bases and J by 1 base, with 13 bases left in between. The CDR3 length is 16 residues. The CDR3 DNA reads TGTGCCAGCAGCGCCCGGGGGCTCGGAACTAATGAAAAACTGTTTTTT. This sequence encodes CASSARGLGTNEKLFF.

CDR3: CASSETPSRSLGIEQYF. CDR3 bases: TGTGCCAGCAGTGAAACCCCCTCACGGAGTCTGGGGATTGAGCAGTACTTC. The rearrangement uses TRBV6-1 and TRBJ2-7; D remains ambiguous. V was cut by 2 bases and J by 7 bases, with 24 bases left in between. The CDR3 is made up of 17 amino acids. The germline CDR1 and CDR2 sequences are MNHNS and SASEGT.

The chain carries TRBV2 and TRBJ1-5; no reliable D call. With 8 bases removed from V and 4 bases from J, the gap between germline ends came to 12 bases. CDR1 is SNHLY, CDR2 FYNNEI, per germline. The length of the CDR3 is 13 residues. The chain's CDR3 is CASGVLGNQPQHF. The CDR3 nucleotides read TGTGCCAGCGGGGTCCTCGGGAATCAGCCCCAGCATTTT.

The chain links TRBV9 to TRBJ2-7; TRBD1 agrees at 8 bases. The V gene's germline CDR1 is SGDLS and CDR2 YYNGEE. The CDR3 has 14 amino acids. After removal of 4 bases from V and 4 bases from J, the junction contained 7 bases not matched to a gene. The CDR3 sequence is CASSLGQEQYEQYF. The CDR3 nucleotides read TGTGCCAGCAGCTTGGGACAGGAGCAGTACGAGCAGTACTTC.

The V and J genes are TRBV19 and TRBJ1-2; D is possibly TRBD1 (5 bases). The CDR3 consists of 14 residues. V lost 1 base, J lost 2 bases, and 8 bases lay in between. The germline CDR1 and CDR2 sequences are LNHDA and SQIVND (reference sequence). The CDR3 reads CASSIGAGNYGYTF. CDR3 nucleotides: TGTGCCAGTAGTATAGGGGCAGGGAACTATGGCTACACCTTC.

This chain connects TRBV12-3 or TRBV12-4 to TRBJ2-1; D tentatively fits TRBD1 or TRBD2 (5 bases each). V shed 6 bases and J shed 9 bases, with 12 bases lying between them. The CDR3 runs to 12 residues. In DNA, the CDR3 is TGTGCCAGCAGCCACTGGGACGCTGAGCAGTTCTTC. Residues: CASSHWDAEQFF.

This sequence joins TRBV5-6 and TRBJ1-3; a possible D gene is TRBD1 (6 bases). This CDR3 region has 16 residues. The germline V gene has CDR1 SGHDT and CDR2 YYEEEE. Trimming shortened V by 0 bases and J by 0 bases, and 10 bases separated the two germline ends. This chain's CDR3 is CASSLDREGSGNTIYF. DNA of the CDR3: TGTGCCAGCAGCTTGGACAGGGAGGGCTCTGGAAACACCATATATTTT.

V gene TRBV11-3 combines with J gene TRBJ2-1, with 10 bases matching TRBD2. The V gene end was trimmed by 2 bases and the J gene end by 7 bases; junction bases not matched to a gene: 17. This CDR3 is 19 amino acids long. Per germline, CDR1 SGHNT and CDR2 YENEEA. CDR3 coding DNA: TGTGCCAGCAGCTTAAGGGGAACTAGCGGGAACCCCCTACAAAATGAGCAGTTCTTC. It is translated as CASSLRGTSGNPLQNEQFF.

This chain links TRBV7-2 with TRBJ2-7; TRBD1 matches at 8 bases. V lost 4 bases, J lost 4 bases, and 6 bases stayed unmatched. Per germline, CDR1 SGHTA and CDR2 FQGNSA. The CDR3 loop spans 14 amino acids. In DNA form, the CDR3 reads TGTGCCAGCAGCTCCGGGACAGGATATTACGAGCAGTACTTC. The encoded protein is CASSSGTGYYEQYF.